This section outlines one T cell receptor beta chain sequence together with its context. Antigen specificity is unknown. This record belongs to a study of shared clonotypes between healthy human individuals. Study-wide results and caveats: Collection of samples was limited to blood; tissue repertoires likely differ. Clonotype sharing across donors was expected to vary with sequencing depth.

The CDR3 sequence is 15 residues long. The V end was cut by 3 bases, the J end by 0 bases, with 10 bases between. Germline V gives CDR1 SGDLS, CDR2 YYNGEE. Per the original methods: ImmunoSEQ output lacked quality scores and full-length reads, limiting matched filtering. Sequencing used immunoSEQ multiplex PCR; TCRdb keeps in-frame clones, though not all of them. That table gives V, J and clone size, and the DNA gave D and trimming. Altogether a few million clones are present, 85% to 95% being singletons, with the ten largest covering about 0.36%. The material sequenced was naive CD4+ T cells from PBMCs. The subset denotes: CD45RA+ positively selected. The chain combines TRBV9 with TRBJ2-1; D unresolved. The sequence derives from a man aged 18 to 30 in good health. Some clones in this sample may be carry-over from other donors' samples. CDR3 coding DNA: TGTGCCAGCAGCGCCAACTCGCCCTCCTACAATGAGCAGTTCTTC. It specifies CASSANSPSYNEQFF.